The rows below give T cell receptor beta chains drawn from one sample of a study of blood T cell repertoires in COVID-19. This table comes from immunoSEQ multiplex PCR, and its TCRdb copy is limited to in-frame clones, with some not included. The repertoire has 120,000 to 150,000 clones, approximately 86% of them found once; the top ten carry around 8.4%. The sample taken for sequencing was peripheral blood. The receptors originated from a woman aged 55-70 years with acute or convalescent COVID-19. Each CDR3 is given without its conserved first and last residue. D genes are given only for firm matches. Clone size, where shown, is once, few, many, or a class for clones that have expanded.

TRBV7-2	-	TRBJ1-1	-	ASSSRMANTEAF
TRBV6-1	once	TRBJ2-7	-	ASSEPTASYEQY
TRBV11-3	few	TRBJ2-2	-	ASSVRDSGGELF
TRBV11-3	-	TRBJ1-3	-	ASSSQGNGNTIY
TRBV7-2	-	TRBJ2-7	TRBD2	ASSLVGTKTYEQY
TRBV6-2/TRBV6-3	-	TRBJ1-4	-	ASSYGLGANEKLF
TRBV11-3	many	TRBJ1-2	TRBD1	ASSPRAGGYGYT
TRBV29-1	-	TRBJ2-1	-	SVEGRSLLFYNEQF
TRBV28	few	TRBJ1-2	TRBD1	ASNLGQDGGYT
TRBV7-2	-	TRBJ2-2	TRBD1	ASSLNRGGTGELF
TRBV28	-	TRBJ1-5	TRBD1	ASSLNRGQPQH
TRBV5-5	-	TRBJ1-2	-	ASSLDGHPAYGYT
TRBV7-6	-	TRBJ1-2	TRBD1	ASSLKAGQAGDGYT
TRBV13	-	TRBJ2-1	TRBD1	ASSRSQGVAYNEQF
TRBV5-1	-	TRBJ1-3	TRBD1	ASSLDRGGNTIY